What follows are 27 T cell receptor beta chains derived from one specimen sequenced in a study of blood T cell repertoires in COVID-19. Generated by immunoSEQ multiplex PCR, the TCRdb table keeps only in-frame clones and is missing some. The table shows about 180,000 clones, with about 82% occurring only once. The sample consisted of peripheral blood. The source of these receptors is a man between 65 and 80 years old with active or convalescent COVID-19.

This clone was seen more than once but under ten times. This chain uses TRBV19 with TRBJ2-6; D might be TRBD1 (5 bases). From germline, CDR1 is LNHDA and CDR2 SQIVND (reference sequence). Deletions cut 5 bases from V and 0 bases from J, with 14 bases between. The CDR3 runs to 17 residues. The CDR3 bases are TGTGCCAGTAGTCCACAAGCACAGGCCTCTGGGGCCAACGTCCTGACTTTC. Translating it yields CASSPQAQASGANVLTF.

This chain links TRBV3-1 (or the pseudogene TRBV3-2) with TRBJ2-1; TRBD2 matches at 12 bases. CDR1 is LGHDT and CDR2 is YNNKEL in the germline V gene (reference sequence). V was pared by 1 base and J by 4 bases, with 5 bases of the junction left unmatched. This CDR3 region has 17 residues. The CDR3 loop is CASSQVTGTSGYNEQFF. The CDR3 DNA sequence: TGTGCCAGCAGCCAAGTTACCGGGACTAGCGGGTACAATGAGCAGTTCTTC.

V is TRBV30 and J is TRBJ1-1, with D tentatively TRBD1 (5 bases). The germline V and J ends were trimmed by 2 bases and 4 bases, with 5 bases remaining between them. Germline V gene data show CDR1 as GTSNPN and CDR2 as SVGIG (reference sequence). The CDR3 spans 11 residues. CDR3 sequence (DNA): TGTGCCTGGAGTCAGGGCACTGAAGCTTTCTTT. This sequence encodes CAWSQGTEAFF.

The CDR3: CASSLGSSGPSTDTQYF. The CDR3 DNA is TGCGCCAGCAGCTTGGGATCGAGCGGACCGAGCACAGATACGCAGTATTTT. The chain combines TRBV5-1 with TRBJ2-3; D is possibly TRBD2 (5 bases). Germline V gives CDR1 SGHRS, CDR2 YFSETQ. This CDR3 is 17 amino acids long. Trimming left V 0 bases short and J 0 bases short, with 14 bases between.

The gene calls are TRBV5-1 and TRBJ1-1; D unresolved. CDR1 and CDR2 (germline): SGHRS, YFSETQ. V gave up 0 bases and J gave up 2 bases, with 11 bases separating them. CDR3 length equals 15 residues. For the CDR3, the DNA is TGCGCCAGCAGCTTGGTGCTGGGCCCCAACACTGAAGCTTTCTTT. This codes for CASSLVLGPNTEAFF.

This clone is a singleton in its sample. This sample also contains other DNA sequences that code for the same CDR3. The genes are TRBV29-1 and TRBJ1-3; possibly TRBD1 for D (5 bases). This CDR3 contains 14 residues. The V gene's germline CDR1 is SQVTM and CDR2 ANQGSEA. V shed 3 bases and J shed 0 bases, with 9 bases lying between them. CDR3 in DNA: TGCAGCGTTGAGGGGGGACCCTCTGGAAACACCATATATTTT. Its translation: CSVEGGPSGNTIYF.

The V call is TRBV18, the J call TRBJ2-7, with 9 bases fitting TRBD1. V gave up 6 bases and J gave up 2 bases; unmatched junction bases: 5. There are 14 residues in the CDR3. The germline gives CDR1 KGHSH, CDR2 LQKENI. The CDR3 here is CASSTGQGPYEQYF. CDR3 DNA: TGTGCCAGCTCGACGGGACAGGGCCCCTACGAGCAGTACTTC.

The chain is built from TRBV11-3 and TRBJ2-2, with TRBD2 matching over 9 bases. CDR1 and CDR2 (germline): SGHNT, YENEEA. Germline trimming cut 2 bases from V and 6 bases from J; bases unmatched to any gene: 4. The CDR3 totals 15 residues. In DNA form, the CDR3 reads TGTGCCAGCAGCTTAAGCGGGAGGTACCCCGGGGAGCTGTTTTTT. It is translated as CASSLSGRYPGELFF.

This clone has just a few counts. V and J are TRBV5-1 and TRBJ1-2; TRBD1 agrees at 8 bases. The CDR3 sequence is 13 residues long. V lost 0 bases to trimming and J lost 8 bases; unmatched junction nucleotides: 3. Germline values: CDR1 SGHRS, CDR2 YFSETQ. The CDR3 sequence: CASSLVGDRGYTF. CDR3 DNA sequence: TGCGCCAGCAGCTTGGTTGGGGACAGGGGCTACACCTTC.

The chain employs TRBV5-1 and TRBJ2-7; D gene ambiguous. Trimming cost V 0 bases and J 2 bases, with 9 bases left between them. The germline CDR1 and CDR2 sequences are SGHRS and YFSETQ. This CDR3 has 14 amino acids. The CDR3 loop reads CASSLGRPPYEQYF. In nucleotides, the CDR3 is TGCGCCAGCAGCTTGGGCAGGCCTCCCTACGAGCAGTACTTC.

The chain is built from TRBV5-1 and TRBJ1-6; D not certain. The CDR3 has 13 residues. Germline lookup yields CDR1 SGHRS and CDR2 YFSETQ. Trimming removed 2 bases at V and 10 bases at J, with 10 bases between. The CDR3 coding sequence is TGCGCCAGCAGCTTCCAGGTAACGTCACCCCTCCACTTT. Encoded protein: CASSFQVTSPLHF.

The rearrangement uses TRBV19 and TRBJ2-2; perhaps TRBD1 as D (5 bases). The CDR3 totals 14 residues. Germline CDR1 reads LNHDA; CDR2 reads SQIVND (reference sequence). The germline V and J ends were trimmed by 5 bases and 0 bases, with 7 bases remaining between them. CDR3 DNA: TGTGCCAGTAGTCCGACAGCGAACACCGGGGAGCTGTTTTTT. Its translation is CASSPTANTGELFF.

The rearrangement links TRBV18 to TRBJ2-1; 7 bases match TRBD2. This CDR3 has 13 residues. V lost 2 bases to trimming and J lost 6 bases; unmatched junction nucleotides: 1. Germline V CDR1 and CDR2: KGHSH, LQKENI. CDR3 sequence (DNA): TGTGCCAGCTCACCAGGACTAGTCAATGAGCAGTTCTTC. This gives the protein CASSPGLVNEQFF.

This clone was found a few times. The chain recombines TRBV9 with TRBJ1-2, with D perhaps TRBD1 (5 bases). The CDR3 totals 16 residues. In germline, CDR1 is SGDLS, CDR2 YYNGEE. V was cut by 0 bases and J by 8 bases, with 20 bases left in between. DNA of the CDR3: TGTGCCAGCAGCGTAGCATCACGGGGCGGGGAAGACGGCTACACCTTC. Encoded protein: CASSVASRGGEDGYTF.

The V and J genes are TRBV6-6 and TRBJ2-5; 9 bases map to TRBD2. This CDR3 comprises 15 residues. In germline, CDR1 is MNHNY, CDR2 SVGAGI (reference sequence). J was trimmed by 0 bases and V by 6 bases; bases with no gene match: 5. The CDR3 protein is CASSPTSGNQETQYF. The DNA for the CDR3 is TGTGCCAGCAGCCCGACTAGCGGCAACCAAGAGACCCAGTACTTC.

The chain combines TRBV19 with TRBJ1-2; 7 bases align to TRBD1. The germline V gene encodes CDR1 LNHDA and CDR2 SQIVND (reference sequence). CDR3 size: 14 residues. The V and J ends lost 6 bases and 4 bases, in that order; junction bases with no gene match: 8. CDR3 region: CASSRTGEGYGYTF. Written as DNA, the CDR3 is TGTGCCAGTAGCCGTACAGGGGAAGGCTATGGCTACACCTTC.

The rearrangement uses TRBV18 and TRBJ1-1, with D possibly being TRBD1 (5 bases). The CDR3 is made up of 14 amino acids. The V end lost 5 bases, the J end lost 1 base, and 11 bases lay between the germline ends. Germline V gene data show CDR1 as KGHSH and CDR2 as LQKENI. CDR3 DNA sequence: TGTGCCAGCTCATTCGACAGATCGAACACTGAAGCTTTCTTT. Encoded protein: CASSFDRSNTEAFF.

DNA of the CDR3: TGTGCCAGCAGTTATCGGCTTTTTGGCGGCGACACCGGGGAGCTGTTTTTT. As protein: CASSYRLFGGDTGELFF. This chain joins TRBV6-9 and TRBJ2-2; D is unresolved. Germline CDR1 MNHGY, CDR2 SVAAGI. The CDR3 is 17 residues long. The ends were cut back, 2 bases at V and 3 bases at J, with 16 bases in the middle.

The J gene is TRBJ2-5, the V gene TRBV24-1, with a possible D match to TRBD2 (5 bases). Trimming took 7 bases from V and 14 from J, leaving 13 bases between them. This CDR3 is built from 10 residues. The germline V gene has CDR1 KGHDR and CDR2 SFDVKD. The CDR3 bases are TGTGCCACCAGAGAGGGCCCTCCTTACTTC. Its protein is CATREGPPYF.

This chain uses TRBV5-1 with TRBJ2-1, with a weak D call TRBD1 (6 bases). The CDR3 extends over 13 amino acids. Germline loops: CDR1 SGHRS, CDR2 YFSETQ. V was trimmed by 4 bases and J by 8 bases, leaving 13 bases between them. The CDR3 reads CASSPQGTHEQFF. The CDR3, as DNA: TGCGCCAGCAGCCCACAGGGTACCCATGAGCAGTTCTTC.

A word on this clone: The identical CDR3 is also encoded by other nucleotide sequences in the sample. The V gene is TRBV14, the J gene TRBJ1-2, with no clear D. V dropped 1 base and J dropped 5 bases, with 8 bases sitting between them. Germline CDR1 is SGHDN and CDR2 is FVKESK. The CDR3 length is 13 residues. CDR3 in amino acids: CASSQVYSYGYTF. In nucleotides, the CDR3 is TGTGCCAGCAGCCAAGTTTACTCTTATGGCTACACCTTC.

This clone has only one observation. The chain recombines TRBV5-8 with TRBJ2-3; 8 bases are shared with TRBD2. V lost 4 bases and J lost 2; bases outside the gene matches: 15. The CDR3 spans 18 residues. Germline V gives CDR1 SGHTS, CDR2 YDEGEE. CDR3 loop: CASSPLGESGGYTDTQYF. DNA for the CDR3: TGTGCCAGCAGCCCCCTTGGGGAGAGCGGGGGTTACACAGATACGCAGTATTTT.

The chain employs TRBV9 and TRBJ2-1; 8 bases are shared with TRBD1. The CDR3 loop spans 16 amino acids. The germline V gene encodes CDR1 SGDLS and CDR2 YYNGEE. V lost 3 bases to trimming and J lost 7 bases; unmatched junction nucleotides: 12. The CDR3 reads CASSAAPRTGWNEQFF. The DNA for the CDR3 is TGTGCCAGCAGCGCGGCTCCAAGGACAGGGTGGAATGAGCAGTTCTTC.

This sequence joins TRBV10-3 and TRBJ2-6; 12 bases line up with TRBD1. Looked up from germline, CDR1 is ENHRY and CDR2 is SYGVKD. With V trimmed by 6 bases and J by 0 bases, 12 bases remained unmatched. CDR3 size: 20 residues. The DNA of the CDR3 is TGTGCCATCAGCGGTACCGGGACAGGGGGCGCGAACTCTGGGGCCAACGTCCTGACTTTC. This codes for CAISGTGTGGANSGANVLTF.

The V call is TRBV6-5, the J call TRBJ2-2; D is unclear. Germline CDR1 reads MNHEY; CDR2 reads SVGAGI. The V end was cut by 0 bases, the J end by 2 bases, with 7 bases between. The CDR3 is made up of 15 amino acids. CDR3 region: CASSYSAGNTGELFF. The CDR3 bases are TGTGCCAGCAGTTACTCCGCAGGCAACACCGGGGAGCTGTTTTTT.

The chain employs TRBV3-1 (or the pseudogene TRBV3-2) and TRBJ2-7, with no clear D. V was pared by 4 bases and J by 2 bases, with 9 bases between. The germline V gene encodes CDR1 LGHDT and CDR2 YNNKEL (reference sequence). The CDR3 spans 13 residues. The CDR3 loop is CASSPSTAYEQYF. The CDR3 DNA sequence: TGTGCCAGCAGCCCTTCTACAGCCTACGAGCAGTACTTC.

The chain uses TRBV5-1 and TRBJ2-1, with 8 bases identical to TRBD2. Looked up from germline, CDR1 is SGHRS and CDR2 is YFSETQ. This CDR3 has 19 residues. The ends lost 5 bases at V and 2 bases at J; junction bases unmatched: 18. The CDR3 DNA reads TGCGCCAGCAGTCCCCGGATGATAGCGGGGCGGCGCACCTACAATGAGCAGTTCTTC. Protein sequence: CASSPRMIAGRRTYNEQFF.